The 23 T cell receptor beta chains below all came from one sample that was sequenced in a study of PD-1 blockade in classical Hodgkin lymphoma. Sequencing was performed with immunoSEQ multiplex PCR; in TCRdb, only in-frame clones are kept and a portion is missing. Of approximately 52,000 clones listed, roughly 86% are singletons. Time point indicated: cycle 4 day 1 (C4D1), after around six weeks of nivolumab. With no exception, relapse followed autologous stem cell transplantation in all patients, and brentuximab vedotin exposure varied. Sample: peripheral blood mononuclear cells (PBMCs), taken before the fourth cycle of nivolumab. The receptor source for this set is a human donor with classical Hodgkin lymphoma.

Comment on this clone: The sample holds other DNA sequences that translate to the same CDR3. V usage is TRBV29-1 and J usage is TRBJ2-7, with D perhaps matching TRBD1 (6 bases). Trimming cost V 4 bases and J 2 bases, with 9 bases left between them. Germline-derived CDR1 and CDR2 are SQVTM and ANQGSEA. There are 12 residues in the CDR3. The CDR3, as DNA: TGCAGCGTTGTGGACAGTCCCTACGAGCAGTACTTC. It encodes CSVVDSPYEQYF.

A few counts support this clone. The chain joins TRBV6-5 to TRBJ2-7, with a possible D match to TRBD2 (6 bases). Germline V gene data show CDR1 as MNHEY and CDR2 as SVGAGI. This CDR3 is 11 amino acids long. V was trimmed by 6 bases and J by 7 bases, leaving 10 bases between them. The CDR3 spells CASSFGGEQYF. The CDR3 region has the DNA TGTGCCAGCAGCTTCGGAGGGGAGCAGTACTTC.

The CDR3 sequence is CASSELGATMNTEAFF. The CDR3 DNA is TGTGCCAGCAGTGAGTTGGGGGCGACGATGAACACTGAAGCTTTCTTT. The V call is TRBV6-1, the J call TRBJ1-1; maybe TRBD1 (6 bases). The CDR3 length is 16 residues. CDR1 is MNHNS and CDR2 is SASEGT in the germline V gene. Trimming removed 3 bases at V and 0 bases at J, with 14 bases between.

V usage is TRBV27 and J usage is TRBJ2-1, with D unresolved. The CDR3 has 17 amino acids. Deletions cut 0 bases from V and 5 bases from J, with 17 bases between. CDR1 is MNHEY, CDR2 SMNVEV, per germline (reference sequence). The CDR3 here is CASSLSRTIFIDNEQFF. The CDR3 region has the DNA TGTGCCAGCAGTTTATCTAGAACTATCTTTATTGACAATGAGCAGTTCTTC.

The V and J genes are TRBV28 and TRBJ2-2; D possibly corresponds to TRBD2 (6 bases). The CDR3 loop spans 15 amino acids. V was clipped by 3 bases and J by 2 bases, with 10 bases between them. CDR1 MDHEN and CDR2 SYDVKM come from the germline V gene. Here the CDR3 reads CASSLGGLNTGELFF. DNA for the CDR3: TGTGCCAGCAGTTTGGGGGGTCTTAACACCGGGGAGCTGTTTTTT.

The V gene is TRBV5-4, the J gene TRBJ2-1; 10 bases line up with TRBD2. V trimming: 4 bases; J trimming: 7 bases; junction bases outside the gene matches: 5. Germline assignment: CDR1 SGHNT and CDR2 YYREEE (reference sequence). This CDR3 contains 14 residues. The CDR3 here is CASSASSGRNEQFF. CDR3 in DNA: TGTGCCAGCAGCGCCTCTAGCGGGAGAAATGAGCAGTTCTTC.

This clone was seen only a few times. V and J are TRBV10-3 and TRBJ1-1; D uncertain. Trimming pared 0 bases from V and 4 bases from J, leaving 9 bases between. This CDR3 comprises 14 residues. Germline V gene data show CDR1 as ENHRY and CDR2 as SYGVKD. CDR3 in amino acids: CAISESEGSTEAFF. In DNA form, the CDR3 reads TGTGCCATCAGTGAGTCGGAGGGAAGCACTGAAGCTTTCTTT.

The chain joins TRBV5-8 to TRBJ2-7; 8 positions match TRBD2. Germline CDR1 reads SGHTS; CDR2 reads YDEGEE. V gave up 4 bases and J gave up 3 bases; unmatched junction bases: 9. CDR3 length: 15 amino acids. Written as DNA, the CDR3 is TGTGCCAGCAGCACCCTAGCGGGCCTGGACTACGAGCAGTACTTC. Translating gives CASSTLAGLDYEQYF.

V is TRBV7-1 and J is TRBJ2-3; D is unresolved. TRBV7-1 is known as an ORF, though its function is uncertain. Trimming cost V 4 bases and J 1 base, with 3 bases left between them. The CDR3 runs 12 residues. CDR3 in amino acids: CASSFGTDTQYF. The CDR3 nucleotides are TGTGCCAGCAGCTTTGGCACAGATACGCAGTATTTT.

This chain connects TRBV7-9 to TRBJ2-3; perhaps TRBD1 as D (6 bases). Deletions cut 4 bases from V and 4 bases from J, with 9 bases between. Germline loops: CDR1 SEHNR, CDR2 FQNEAQ (reference sequence). CDR3 length: 13 amino acids. CDR3 coding DNA: TGTGCCAGCAGCTCTCCAGGGGCAGATACGCAGTATTTT. Translating it yields CASSSPGADTQYF.

The CDR3 region has the DNA TGTGCCAGCAGCGAGAGGTTGTGGGGGACCGAGCAGTACTTC. Amino acids: CASSERLWGTEQYF. V usage is TRBV9 and J usage is TRBJ2-7; either TRBD1 or TRBD2 may supply D (5 bases each). Trimming pared 3 bases from V and 6 bases from J, leaving 16 bases between. The CDR3 has 14 residues. From germline, CDR1 is SGDLS and CDR2 YYNGEE.

This clone was recorded only once. This rearrangement joins TRBV4-3 to TRBJ2-1, with D unclear. V dropped 3 bases and J dropped 3 bases, with 6 bases sitting between them. The CDR3 contains 13 residues. Germline V gives CDR1 LGHNA, CDR2 YSLEER. The CDR3 spells CASSQMHYNEQFF. The CDR3 DNA follows: TGCGCCAGCAGCCAGATGCACTACAATGAGCAGTTCTTC.

This clone has only a few counts. The J gene is TRBJ1-3, the V gene TRBV4-1; no definite D call. V lost 0 bases and J lost 2, with 8 bases in between. The germline V gene has CDR1 MGHRA and CDR2 YSYEKL. This CDR3 region has 15 residues. The CDR3 sequence is CASSQDGTTGNTIYF. The CDR3 DNA reads as TGCGCCAGCAGCCAAGATGGAACAACTGGAAACACCATATATTTT.

The CDR3 sequence: CASSSNSPLHF. CDR3 coding DNA: TGTGCCAGCAGTTCGAATTCACCCCTCCACTTT. The chain links TRBV6-5 to TRBJ1-6, with D unresolved. Between the trimmed V and J ends, which lost 4 bases and 7 bases, there was a span of 2 bases. Germline values: CDR1 MNHEY, CDR2 SVGAGI. There are 11 residues in the CDR3.

The rearrangement joins TRBV13 to TRBJ2-3; D is perhaps TRBD1 (6 bases). Trimming left V 5 bases short and J 2 bases short, with 17 bases between. This CDR3 is 16 amino acids long. CDR1 is PRHDT, CDR2 FYEKMQ, per germline (reference sequence). The CDR3 region has the DNA TGTGCCAGCAGCCCTCCTTTCGGACAGAACACAGATACGCAGTATTTT. Translated, it gives CASSPPFGQNTDTQYF.

The chain combines TRBV25-1 with TRBJ2-5; unclear D gene. The germline V gene encodes CDR1 MGHDK and CDR2 SYGVNS. Trimming took 6 bases from V and 0 from J, leaving 14 bases between them. The CDR3 contains 15 residues. DNA of the CDR3: TGTGCCAGCAGCCCTCTTAGTTGGTACCAAGAGACCCAGTACTTC. Translating gives CASSPLSWYQETQYF. The whole variable domain, remainder taken from reference TRBV25-1 and TRBJ2-5, is EADIYQTPRYLVIGTGKKITLECSQTMGHDKMYWYQQDPGMELHLIHYSYGVNSTEKGDLSSESTVSRIRTEHFPLTLESARPSHTSQYLCASSPLSWYQETQYFGPGTRLLVL.

The chain links TRBV21-1 to TRBJ2-2; TRBD2 is the table's D call and was not checked against the DNA. TRBV21-1 is assigned pseudogene status. The CDR3 has 17 amino acids. The CDR3 sequence is CASSTRLAGVNTGELFF. DNA for the CDR3: TGTGCCAGCAGCACCAGACTAGCGGGAGTGAACACCGGGGAGCTGTTTTTT.

This chain joins TRBV29-1 and TRBJ2-7, with D tentatively TRBD1 or TRBD2 (5 bases each). The CDR3 is made up of 12 amino acids. The V gene's germline CDR1 is SQVTM and CDR2 ANQGSEA. Deletions cut 6 bases from V and 3 bases from J, with 12 bases between. The CDR3 here is CSVGDVLYEQYF. The DNA of the CDR3 is TGCAGCGTCGGGGACGTACTCTACGAGCAGTACTTC.

This clone was found a few times. The V and J genes are TRBV6-6 and TRBJ1-1; 12 bases fit TRBD1. Trimming cost V 2 bases and J 4 bases; bases outside gene matches: 5. The CDR3 covers 16 residues. Germline V gives CDR1 MNHNY, CDR2 SVGAGI (reference sequence). This CDR3 reads CASSYGTGGAGTEAFF. The CDR3 DNA follows: TGTGCCAGCAGTTACGGGACAGGGGGCGCCGGCACTGAAGCTTTCTTT.

The rearrangement joins TRBV18 to TRBJ2-5; TRBD1 is a possible D gene (6 bases). V lost 3 bases, J lost 5 bases, and 16 bases lay in between. CDR1 KGHSH and CDR2 LQKENI come from the germline V gene. The CDR3 is 15 amino acids. CDR3 coding DNA: TGTGCCAGCTCACCCAACACAGGGATTGACGAGACCCAGTACTTC. Encoded protein: CASSPNTGIDETQYF.

The chain recombines TRBV29-1 with TRBJ1-4, with TRBD1 as a possible D gene (5 bases). Germline V gene lookup returns CDR1 SQVTM and CDR2 ANQGSEA. With 5 bases removed from V and 4 bases from J, the gap between germline ends came to 8 bases. This CDR3 has 12 residues. Here the CDR3 DNA reads TGCAGCGTTAGGGGTCTTAATGAAAAACTGTTTTTT. Its translation is CSVRGLNEKLFF.

The chain links TRBV7-3 to TRBJ1-1, with a tentative D call TRBD1 (6 bases). Germline V gene lookup returns CDR1 SGHTA and CDR2 FQGTGA. This CDR3 region has 14 residues. V was pared by 2 bases and J by 3 bases, with 10 bases between. In DNA, the CDR3 is TGTGCCAGCAGCTTAGCAGGGGTGGACACTGAAGCTTTCTTT. Its translation is CASSLAGVDTEAFF.

V gene TRBV9 combines with J gene TRBJ2-1; 8 bases map to TRBD2. This CDR3 contains 17 residues. Unmatched junction bases numbered 16, after V lost 3 bases and J lost 8 bases. Per the germline V gene, CDR1 is SGDLS and CDR2 is YYNGEE. The CDR3: CASSERGSGTSVHEQFF. The DNA for the CDR3 is TGTGCCAGCAGCGAGAGAGGTAGCGGGACTTCAGTCCATGAGCAGTTCTTC.